These T cell receptor beta chains were read from a single sample in a study of cytomegalovirus exposure and HLA in healthy donors. Here immunoSEQ multiplex PCR was the method, and the copy in TCRdb shows in-frame clones only, minus some. Of under 200,000 clones in the sample, approximately 80% were seen once. The sequencing sample was made of PBMCs. Receptors originate from a woman aged 25 to 39 in good health and CMV-seropositive. Each CDR3 is given with its conserved first and last residue. The D gene is left open where the match is weak. Where a row states a size, it is once, few, many or the class of an expanded clone; other rows omit it.

d_call j_call v_call clone_size cdr3_nt cdr3_aa
TRBD1 TRBJ2-7 TRBV11-3 NA TGTGCCAGCAGCTTACGGGGGACAGGGATGAACGAGCAGTACTTC CASSLRGTGMNEQYF
TRBD2 TRBJ2-5 TRBV6-1 few TGTGCCAGCAGTCCAGGGACTAGTTTGAACTTC CASSPGTSLNF
NA TRBJ1-4 TRBV7-9 NA TGTGCCAGCAGTCTTCAGGGGTCCAATGAAAAACTGTTTTTT CASSLQGSNEKLFF
TRBD2 TRBJ2-3 TRBV30 NA TGTGCCTGGAGTGTACGAGCGGGGGTGACAAAGACGCAGTATTTT CAWSVRAGVTKTQYF
TRBD2 TRBJ2-7 TRBV7-3 few TGTGCCAGCAGTCTTGGGGGGGAATTAGCGTACGAGCAGTACTTC CASSLGGELAYEQYF
NA TRBJ2-2 TRBV18 NA TGTGCCAGCTCACCACCGACAGCGAACACCGGGGAGCTGTTTTTT CASSPPTANTGELFF
NA TRBJ1-2 TRBV4-2 NA TGTGCCAGCAGCCGGACTATAAATAACTATGGCTACACCTTC CASSRTINNYGYTF
NA TRBJ1-2 TRBV30 NA TGTGCCTGGGGGCCCCCGACCCTGGCGTTCTATGGCTACACCTTC CAWGPPTLAFYGYTF
TRBD1 TRBJ1-3 TRBV4-1 NA TGCGCCAGCAGCCAGGGGACAGGGGGCGGGGACACCATATATTTT CASSQGTGGGDTIYF
NA TRBJ2-1 TRBV9 NA TGTGCCAGCAGCGTTGTGGGGGGAGAGAATGAGCAGTTCTTC CASSVVGGENEQFF
NA TRBJ2-7 TRBV19 few TGTGCCAGTAGTCCTGGGGCTGGCCCCTACGAGCAGTACTTC CASSPGAGPYEQYF
TRBD1 TRBJ1-1 TRBV7-2 NA TGTGCCAGCAGACCTCCGGGACAGGTATGGGCTTTCTTT CASRPPGQVWAFF
TRBD1 TRBJ1-2 TRBV11-3 NA TGTGCCAGCAGCTTAGATTCGGGACAGCACCTCTATGGCTACACCTTC CASSLDSGQHLYGYTF
NA TRBJ2-3 TRBV19 NA TGTGCCAGTAGTATAAGTGGGGGCATGGATACGCAGTATTTT CASSISGGMDTQYF
NA TRBJ1-1 TRBV4-3 NA TGCGCCAGCAGCCTCGACGCAGGACAGAACACTGAAGCTTTCTTT CASSLDAGQNTEAFF
NA TRBJ2-7 TRBV28 NA TGTGCCATTACCAGAGGTGGAGGTTACGAGCAGTACTTC CAITRGGGYEQYF
TRBD1 TRBJ1-1 TRBV4-1 NA TGCGCCAGCAGCCAGGGTACGACAGGGGGCTGGCGAGCTTTCTTT CASSQGTTGGWRAFF
TRBD1 TRBJ1-2 TRBV9 NA TGTGCCAGCAGCCATGTCCCTGGACAGGGGCGACCGAATAACTATGGCTACACCTTC CASSHVPGQGRPNNYGYTF
NA TRBJ1-2 TRBV10-1 NA TGCGCCGGACCTCAACAGGGAGCCATTCCGTGTAACTATGGCTACACCTTC CAGPQQGAIPCNYGYTF
NA TRBJ1-1 TRBV14 NA TGTGCCAGCAGCCAATTCAGGGGAGTGTACACTGAAGCTTTCTTT CASSQFRGVYTEAFF
TRBD1 TRBJ1-3 TRBV19 few TGTGCCAGTAGTAACAGGGGCTCTGGAAACACCATATATTTT CASSNRGSGNTIYF
NA TRBJ1-3 TRBV9 NA TGTGCCAGCAGCGCCGGGGTCGGGGGAAACACCATATATTTT CASSAGVGGNTIYF
TRBD1 TRBJ2-5 TRBV5-4 NA TGTGCCAGCAGCTTTCAGGGACAGGGGACCAGGGCCCAGTACTTC CASSFQGQGTRAQYF
NA TRBJ2-1 TRBV21-1 NA TGTGCCAGCAGCAAAGTTCTAATCGGGCAGGGAATTAAAGGGGGGGATGAGCAGTTCTTC CASSKVLIGQGIKGGDEQFF
NA TRBJ1-5 TRBV18 NA TGTGCCAGCTCGCGGGACAATCAGCCCCAGCATTTT CASSRDNQPQHF
NA TRBJ1-6 TRBV28 few TGTGCCAGCAGGGGGGGAAGGGACGCTTCACCCCTCCACTTT CASRGGRDASPLHF
TRBD1 TRBJ1-2 TRBV6-5 NA TGTGCCAGCAGTGAAGTTAGACCGGGACAGCGTCCCTTC CASSEVRPGQRPF
TRBD2 TRBJ2-7 TRBV10-2 few TGCGCCAGCAGTGAATTACCCTCTAGCGGGGACTACGAGCAGTACTTC CASSELPSSGDYEQYF
TRBD2 TRBJ2-1 TRBV28 few TGTGCCAGCAGCCGACCGGTAGCGGGGGCTCCCCATGAGCAGTTCTTC CASSRPVAGAPHEQFF
NA TRBJ1-2 TRBV30 NA TGTGCCTTTTCCGTCGGGAGAGCGGGCTACACCTTC CAFSVGRAGYTF
NA TRBJ2-7 TRBV5-1 NA TGCGCCAGCAGCGTTGCGCGACAGTACGAGCAGTACTTC CASSVARQYEQYF
NA TRBJ1-3 TRBV13 NA TGTGCCAGCAGCTTAGGGCAGATCTCTGGAAACACCATATATTTT CASSLGQISGNTIYF
NA TRBJ1-5 TRBV7-6 NA TGTGCCAGCAGCTTAGACAGGAGTAGCAATCAGCCCCAGCATTTT CASSLDRSSNQPQHF
NA TRBJ1-5 TRBV28 few TGTGCCAGCAGCTCCGGAGGGCAGCCCCAGCATTTT CASSSGGQPQHF
NA TRBJ2-3 TRBV4-2 NA TGTGCCAGCAGCCAAGGGCGGCAGCCCGAGGGCACAGATACGCAGTATTTT CASSQGRQPEGTDTQYF
NA TRBJ1-1 TRBV7-2 once TGTGCCAGCAGCGGGGGAGGGCGTGAGAACACTGAAGCTTTCTTT CASSGGGRENTEAFF
TRBD2 TRBJ2-7 TRBV2 NA TGTGCCAGCAGTGTAACTAGCGGGGGGTACGAGCAGTACTTC CASSVTSGGYEQYF